Listed below are T cell receptor beta chains from one sample, sequenced in a study of blood T cells in healthy people across ages. TCRdb reanalysed the 5' RACE reads using MiXCR and keeps one entry per CDR3 protein. The sample consists of a few hundred thousand distinct CDR3 sequences, about 55% of them appearing once. Sequenced sample: blood. These receptors were collected from a man aged 55 to 69 in good health. Both conserved end residues are part of each CDR3. Each record gives: D gene, J gene, clone size, V gene, CDR3 DNA, CDR3 protein. The D gene is left open where the match is weak. Part of the rows lack a size; the others show once, few, many or a class for expanded clones.

>TRBD1|TRBJ1-6|NA|TRBV20-1
TGCAGTGCCCCGAGGCGGGGACAGGGGAGGCTGGGGAATTCACCCCTCCACTTT
CSAPRRGQGRLGNSPLHF
>NA|TRBJ2-5|once|TRBV3-1
TGTGCCAGCAGCCAAGGGGGCCCTGCCCAGAATGAGCAGTACTTC
CASSQGGPAQNEQYF
>NA|TRBJ2-3|NA|TRBV5-1
TGCGCCAGCACCCAGGCTTTGGGGATCAACACAGATACGCAGTATTTT
CASTQALGINTDTQYF
>TRBD1|TRBJ2-5|NA|TRBV18
TGTGCCAGCTCACCACCGATAAGACAGGGGTTGGGGACCCAGTACTTC
CASSPPIRQGLGTQYF
>NA|TRBJ2-1|NA|TRBV4-2
TGTGCCAGCAGCCAAGATGAGGGGGGGGGGAATGAGCAGTTCTTC
CASSQDEGGGNEQFF
>TRBD1|TRBJ2-5|NA|TRBV6-5
TGTGCCAGCAGTTACTACAGGGGTGGGGAGACCCAGTACTTC
CASSYYRGGETQYF
>TRBD2|TRBJ2-7|few|TRBV20-1
TGCAGTGCAACCGGGACTAGCGGGAGAGGGGAGCAGTACTTC
CSATGTSGRGEQYF
>TRBD1|TRBJ1-2|NA|TRBV3-1
TGTGCCAGCAGCCCTACCTGGACAGGGGGCTACGTTGGCTACACCTTC
CASSPTWTGGYVGYTF
>NA|TRBJ2-5|NA|TRBV20-1
TGCAGTGCCCCGGGACCCCCCGTCGAGACCCAGTACTTC
CSAPGPPVETQYF
>NA|TRBJ2-1|NA|TRBV29-1
TGCAGCGGTCAACAGGGTCAGGAGCAGTTCTTC
CSGQQGQEQFF
>TRBD1|TRBJ1-1|few|TRBV6-5
TGTGCCAGCATTTCGCCCATCGGACAGGGAAACACTGAAGCTTTCTTT
CASISPIGQGNTEAFF
>TRBD1|TRBJ2-7|NA|TRBV20-1
TGCAGTGCCTCTGGACAGGTGGCCTACGAGCAGTACTTC
CSASGQVAYEQYF
>NA|TRBJ1-2|NA|TRBV3-1
TGTGCCAGCAGTCACGTCCAGGGCTCTGGCTACACCTTC
CASSHVQGSGYTF
>NA|TRBJ2-7|few|TRBV28
TGTGCCAGCAGTTTTCCCCGGGACTCCAACGAGCAGTACTTC
CASSFPRDSNEQYF
>NA|TRBJ2-1|NA|TRBV6-1
TGTGCCAGCAGTCCCCGAGCCCTTGGCTACAATGAGCAGTTCTTC
CASSPRALGYNEQFF
>TRBD1|TRBJ2-4|NA|TRBV6-5
TGTGCCAGCAGACCGGGACAGGGTGGGGACATTCAGTACTTC
CASRPGQGGDIQYF
>NA|TRBJ2-5|NA|TRBV11-2
TGTGCCAGCACCCGGGGGGCTATGGAGACCCAGTACTTC
CASTRGAMETQYF
>TRBD1|TRBJ2-7|NA|TRBV12-3/TRBV12-4
TGTGCCAACAGTTTAGGGGACAGGGTAGTATCCGAGCAGTACTTC
CANSLGDRVVSEQYF
>TRBD1|TRBJ1-2|NA|TRBV30
TGTGCCTGGAGTAGGACAGGGGGATATGGCTACACCTTC
CAWSRTGGYGYTF
>TRBD1|TRBJ2-5|NA|TRBV6-6
TGTGCCAGCAGACCCGGACAGGGTGAAGAGACCCAGTACTTC
CASRPGQGEETQYF
>NA|TRBJ2-7|NA|TRBV20-1
TGCAGTGCTAGTTCAGGGGCCTACGAGCAGTACTTC
CSASSGAYEQYF
>TRBD1|TRBJ2-5|NA|TRBV5-1
TGCGCCAGCAGCTCGGGACAGCTCCAAGAGACCCAGTACTTC
CASSSGQLQETQYF
>NA|TRBJ1-2|NA|TRBV18
TGTGCCAGCTCACCACCCAGAAGAGCTAACTATGGCTACACCTTC
CASSPPRRANYGYTF
>NA|TRBJ2-3|many|TRBV15
TGTGCCACCAGCAGAGGCAGGGACCAGGCGCAGTATTTT
CATSRGRDQAQYF
>NA|TRBJ2-7|NA|TRBV9
TGTGCCAGCAGCGTAGTGCCTCATACTTTTGAGCAGTACTTC
CASSVVPHTFEQYF
>TRBD1|TRBJ1-1|few|TRBV29-1
TGCAGCGTTGACCATCGACAGGGGGCCTACACTGAAGCTTTCTTT
CSVDHRQGAYTEAFF
>NA|TRBJ1-1|NA|TRBV11-1
TGTGCCAGCAGCCCGATGGTCACTGAAGCTTTCTTT
CASSPMVTEAFF
>TRBD1|TRBJ2-1|few|TRBV10-1
TGCGCCAGCAGTGAGGGGGGGACAGGGACGGATGAGCAGTTCTTC
CASSEGGTGTDEQFF
>NA|TRBJ2-2|NA|TRBV10-2
TGCGCCAGCGAGGTACCCCAGAACACCGGGGAGCTGTTTTTT
CASEVPQNTGELFF
>NA|TRBJ2-5|few|TRBV28
TGTGCCAGCAGTTTTGAGGGGGCGGGGCAAGAGACCCAGTACTTC
CASSFEGAGQETQYF
>TRBD2|TRBJ2-1|NA|TRBV6-5
TGTGCCAGCAGTCGGACTAGCGGGGGCAATTACAATGAGCAGTTCTTC
CASSRTSGGNYNEQFF
>NA|TRBJ2-7|many|TRBV9
TGTGCCAGCAGCCAGACAGCCAGCTCCTACGAGCAGTACTTC
CASSQTASSYEQYF
>TRBD2|TRBJ2-4|NA|TRBV12-3/TRBV12-4
TGTGCCAGCGGACCGGGACTAGCGGACCCCGGGACCAAAAACATTCAGTACTTC
CASGPGLADPGTKNIQYF
>TRBD1|TRBJ2-7|NA|TRBV27
TGTGCCAGCATAAAGTCTCCCGGACAGGGAGAATGGGTATTCGAGCAGTACTTC
CASIKSPGQGEWVFEQYF
>NA|TRBJ2-7|NA|TRBV3-1
TGTGCCAGCAGTTCTACAGGGCTCGAGCAGTACTTC
CASSSTGLEQYF
>TRBD2|TRBJ2-3|once|TRBV5-1
TGCGCCAGCAGCCCGGGACTAGCGGAGTCAGATACGCAGTATTTT
CASSPGLAESDTQYF
>TRBD2|TRBJ2-4|few|TRBV20-1
TGCAGTGCCCGATCGGGGGGGGTAGCCAAAAACATTCAGTACTTC
CSARSGGVAKNIQYF
>NA|TRBJ2-5|NA|TRBV11-2
TGTGCCAGCAGGAGTAGCAGGGGGACCCAGTACTTC
CASRSSRGTQYF
>TRBD1|TRBJ2-6|NA|TRBV27
TGTGTCAGCAGGGGGACAACTGGGGCCAACGTCCTGACTTTC
CVSRGTTGANVLTF
>NA|TRBJ2-4|NA|TRBV4-1
TGCGCCAGCAGCCCAAATGCAGGGAAGAGCATTCAGTACTTC
CASSPNAGKSIQYF
>NA|TRBJ2-5|NA|TRBV7-2
TGTGCCAGCAGCTTAAGGGGAACTTACAATGAGCAGTACTTC
CASSLRGTYNEQYF
>NA|TRBJ1-6|NA|TRBV6-1
TGTGCCAGCAGCTCTAGCAGGGGAGCCTATAATTCACCCCTCCACTTT
CASSSSRGAYNSPLHF
>TRBD1|TRBJ1-1|NA|TRBV25-1
TGTGCCAGCAGTGAATTTGGGGGGACAGCCACTGAAGCTTTCTTT
CASSEFGGTATEAFF
>NA|TRBJ1-1|NA|TRBV7-8
TGTGCCAGCAGCTTTCGGAGGGCCATGAACACTGAAGCTTTCTTT
CASSFRRAMNTEAFF
>NA|TRBJ2-5|NA|TRBV12-3/TRBV12-4
TGTGCCAGCAGTTACAGGCGGCGAGAGACCCAGTACTTC
CASSYRRRETQYF
>NA|TRBJ2-1|NA|TRBV2
TGTGCCAGCAGTAGAGGGACGGAAGAGCAGTTCTTC
CASSRGTEEQFF
>TRBD2|TRBJ2-1|NA|TRBV7-2
TGTGCCAGCAGCTTAGAGGGGACTAACGGGAGATATTACAATGAGCAGTTCTTC
CASSLEGTNGRYYNEQFF
>TRBD2|TRBJ2-1|NA|TRBV2
TGTGCCAGCAGTGAATCGGGGGGGGCATATGAGCAGTTCTTC
CASSESGGAYEQFF
>NA|TRBJ1-5|NA|TRBV27
TGTGCCAGCAGGCTTGGGGGGCAGAGTCAGCCCCAGCATTTT
CASRLGGQSQPQHF
>NA|TRBJ1-1|NA|TRBV5-1
TGCGCCAGCAGCTTGGTTCGATGGGGGACCACTGAAGCTTTCTTT
CASSLVRWGTTEAFF
>TRBD1|TRBJ1-5|NA|TRBV20-1
TGCAGTGCACCAGGACAGGGGTTGGCCTTAGGAGGTCAGCCCCAGCATTTT
CSAPGQGLALGGQPQHF
>TRBD2|TRBJ2-7|once|TRBV20-1
TGCAGTGCTAGAACGACGCGGGGCGGGAGTGGAGGCGAGCAGTACTTC
CSARTTRGGSGGEQYF
>NA|TRBJ2-4|many|TRBV7-2
TGTGCCAGCAGCTTAGGTGGGGGATTAGCCAAAAACATTCAGTACTTC
CASSLGGGLAKNIQYF
>NA|TRBJ2-5|many|TRBV12-3/TRBV12-4
TGCGCCAGCAGCTTGGGGCAGCAAGAGACCCAGTACTTC
CASSLGQQETQYF
>NA|TRBJ2-5|NA|TRBV7-2
TGTGCCAGCAGCTTAGTTACAGGAACGGGAGAGACCCAGTACTTC
CASSLVTGTGETQYF
>TRBD1|TRBJ2-3|NA|TRBV9
TGTGCCAGCAGCATCCTAGGGGGCGGCACAGATACGCAGTATTTT
CASSILGGGTDTQYF
>NA|TRBJ2-7|NA|TRBV7-2
TGTGCCAGCAGCCCAAAGGGACAGCGGGGCGGGTACGAGCAGTACTTC
CASSPKGQRGGYEQYF
>NA|TRBJ2-2|NA|TRBV3-1
TGTGCCAGCAGCCCCCAGACCGGGGAGCTGTTTTTT
CASSPQTGELFF
>TRBD2|TRBJ2-1|NA|TRBV9
TGTGCCAGCAGCGTAGTGGCCAGCGGGGGGATGAGCTCCTACAATGAGCAGTTCTTC
CASSVVASGGMSSYNEQFF